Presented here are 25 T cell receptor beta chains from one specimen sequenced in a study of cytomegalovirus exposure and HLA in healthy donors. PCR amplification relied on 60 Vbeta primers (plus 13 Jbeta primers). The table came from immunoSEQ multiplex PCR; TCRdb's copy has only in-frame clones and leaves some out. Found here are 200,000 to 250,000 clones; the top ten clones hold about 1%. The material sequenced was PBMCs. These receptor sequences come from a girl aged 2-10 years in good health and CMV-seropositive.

CDR3 DNA sequence: TGCGCCAGCAGCTTCCCTTGGCTAGCGCGAGAAAAGTACGAGCAGTACTTC. Translating gives CASSFPWLAREKYEQYF. The chain uses TRBV5-1 and TRBJ2-7, with D perhaps TRBD2 (6 bases). The germline CDR1 and CDR2 sequences are SGHRS and YFSETQ. The CDR3 is 17 residues long. V was pared by 2 bases and J by 4 bases, with 22 bases between.

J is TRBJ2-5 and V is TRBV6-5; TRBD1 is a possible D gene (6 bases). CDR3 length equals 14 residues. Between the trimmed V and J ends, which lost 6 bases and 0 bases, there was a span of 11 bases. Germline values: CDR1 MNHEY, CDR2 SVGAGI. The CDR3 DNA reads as TGTGCCAGCAGACGGGACACTCACCAAGAGACCCAGTACTTC. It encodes CASRRDTHQETQYF.

CDR3 residues: CASASWTGVYEQYF. As DNA, the CDR3 is TGTGCCAGCGCGTCATGGACAGGGGTCTACGAGCAGTACTTC. The chain uses TRBV6-5 and TRBJ2-7, with 9 positions matching TRBD1. The CDR3 has 14 amino acids. Germline trimming cut 8 bases from V and 3 bases from J; bases unmatched to any gene: 8. Per the germline V gene, CDR1 is MNHEY and CDR2 is SVGAGI.

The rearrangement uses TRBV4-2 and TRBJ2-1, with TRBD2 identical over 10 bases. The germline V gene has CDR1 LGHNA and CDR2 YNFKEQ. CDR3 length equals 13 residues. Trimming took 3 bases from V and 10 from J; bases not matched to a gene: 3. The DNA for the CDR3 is TGTGCCAGCAGCCAGGGTAGCGGGAGGGAGCAGTTCTTC. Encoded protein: CASSQGSGREQFF.

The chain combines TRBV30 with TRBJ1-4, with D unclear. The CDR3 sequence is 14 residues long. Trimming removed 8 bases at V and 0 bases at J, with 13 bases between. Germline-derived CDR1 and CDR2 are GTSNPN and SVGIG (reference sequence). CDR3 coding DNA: TGTGCCGTCGTTAAGAGAACAACTAATGAAAAACTGTTTTTT. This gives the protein CAVVKRTTNEKLFF.

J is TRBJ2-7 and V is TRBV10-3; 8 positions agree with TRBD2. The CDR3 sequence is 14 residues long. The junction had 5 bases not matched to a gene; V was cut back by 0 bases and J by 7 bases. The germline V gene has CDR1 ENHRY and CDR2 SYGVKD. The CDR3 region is CAISESTGGGEQYF. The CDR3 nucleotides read TGTGCCATCAGTGAGTCGACGGGAGGGGGAGAGCAGTACTTC.

The CDR3 DNA follows: TGTGCCAGCAGCCTCTCCTCGACTAGCGAGTACAATGAGCAGTTCTTC. The encoded protein is CASSLSSTSEYNEQFF. The genes are TRBV5-4 and TRBJ2-1; TRBD2 agrees at 8 bases. Trimming cost V 4 bases and J 4 bases; bases outside gene matches: 10. From germline, CDR1 is SGHNT and CDR2 YYREEE (reference sequence). This CDR3 spans 16 amino acids.

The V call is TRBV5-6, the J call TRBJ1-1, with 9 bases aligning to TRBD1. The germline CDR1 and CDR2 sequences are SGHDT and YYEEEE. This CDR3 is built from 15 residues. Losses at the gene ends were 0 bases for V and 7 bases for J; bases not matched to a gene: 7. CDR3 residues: CASSLVRGQGGEAFF. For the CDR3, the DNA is TGTGCCAGCAGCTTGGTGAGGGGACAGGGTGGTGAAGCTTTCTTT. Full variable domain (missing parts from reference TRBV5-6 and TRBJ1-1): DAGVTQSPTHLIKTRGQQVTLRCSPKSGHDTVSWYQQALGQGPQFIFQYYEEEERQRGNFPDRFSGHQFPNYSSELNVNALLLGDSALYLCASSLVRGQGGEAFFGQGTRLTVV.

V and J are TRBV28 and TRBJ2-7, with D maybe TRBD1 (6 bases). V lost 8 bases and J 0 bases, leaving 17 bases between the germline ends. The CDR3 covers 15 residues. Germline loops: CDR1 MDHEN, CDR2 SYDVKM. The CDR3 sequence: CASQNREEGSYEQYF. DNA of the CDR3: TGTGCCAGCCAGAACAGGGAAGAGGGCTCCTACGAGCAGTACTTC.

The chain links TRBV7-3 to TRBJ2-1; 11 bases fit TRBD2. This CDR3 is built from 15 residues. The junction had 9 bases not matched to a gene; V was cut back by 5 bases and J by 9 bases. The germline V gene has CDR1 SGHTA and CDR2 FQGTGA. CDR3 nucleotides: TGTGCCAGCAGCCTCCTGACTAGCGGGAAGAGTGAGCAGTTCTTC. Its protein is CASSLLTSGKSEQFF.

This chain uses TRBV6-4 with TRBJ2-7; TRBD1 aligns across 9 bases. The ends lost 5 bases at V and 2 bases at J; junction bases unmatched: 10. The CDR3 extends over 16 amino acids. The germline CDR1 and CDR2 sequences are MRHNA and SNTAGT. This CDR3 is CASSSQPGQGPYEQYF. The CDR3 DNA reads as TGTGCCAGCAGTTCCCAACCGGGACAGGGACCCTACGAGCAGTACTTC.

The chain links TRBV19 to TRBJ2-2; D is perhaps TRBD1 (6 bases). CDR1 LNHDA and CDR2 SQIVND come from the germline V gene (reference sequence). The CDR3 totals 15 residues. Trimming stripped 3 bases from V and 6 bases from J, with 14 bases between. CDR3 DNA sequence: TGTGCCAGTAGTATTGAGGGCAGGGGTGCCGGGGAGCTGTTTTTT. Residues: CASSIEGRGAGELFF.

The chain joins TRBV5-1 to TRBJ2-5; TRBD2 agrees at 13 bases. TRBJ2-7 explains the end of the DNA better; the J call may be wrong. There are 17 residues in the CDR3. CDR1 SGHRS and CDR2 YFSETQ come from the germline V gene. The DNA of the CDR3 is TGCGCCAGCAGCCTGTGGACTAGCGGGAGTGTCCCCTACGAGCAGTACTTC. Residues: CASSLWTSGSVPYEQYF.

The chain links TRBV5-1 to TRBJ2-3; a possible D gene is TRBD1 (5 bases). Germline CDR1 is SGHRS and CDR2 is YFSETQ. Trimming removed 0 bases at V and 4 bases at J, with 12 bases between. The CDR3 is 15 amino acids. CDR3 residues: CASSLVDMESDTQYF. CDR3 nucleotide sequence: TGCGCCAGCAGCTTGGTGGACATGGAGTCAGATACGCAGTATTTT.

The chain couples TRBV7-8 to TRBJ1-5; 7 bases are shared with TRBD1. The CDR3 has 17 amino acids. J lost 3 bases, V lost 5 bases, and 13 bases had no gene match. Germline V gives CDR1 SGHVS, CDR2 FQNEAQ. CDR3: CASSQGEYSTANQPQHF. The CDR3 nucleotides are TGTGCCAGCAGCCAGGGGGAGTATAGTACCGCCAATCAGCCCCAGCATTTT.

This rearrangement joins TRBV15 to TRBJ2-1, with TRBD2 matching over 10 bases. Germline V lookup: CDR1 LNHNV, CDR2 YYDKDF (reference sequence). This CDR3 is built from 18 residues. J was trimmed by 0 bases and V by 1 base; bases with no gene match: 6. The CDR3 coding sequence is TGTGCCACCAGCAGAGGACTAGCGGGCCTCCTCTCCTACAATGAGCAGTTCTTC. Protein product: CATSRGLAGLLSYNEQFF.

In DNA, the CDR3 is TGTGCCAGCACCGGCGGCCGAGGGACAGGGATCCACGAGCAGTACTTC. It encodes CASTGGRGTGIHEQYF. The rearrangement links TRBV2 to TRBJ2-7; 9 positions match TRBD1. Per germline, CDR1 SNHLY and CDR2 FYNNEI. Trimming removed 7 bases from V and 5 bases from J; junction bases left unmatched: 15. The CDR3 totals 16 residues. The full variable domain, in which reference TRBV2 and TRBJ2-7 provide the parts outside the CDR3, is EPEVTQTPSHQVTQMGQEVILRCVPISNHLYFYWYRQILGQKVEFLVSFYNNEISEKSEIFDDQFSVERPDGSNFTLKIRSTKLEDSAMYFCASTGGRGTGIHEQYFGPGTRLTVT.

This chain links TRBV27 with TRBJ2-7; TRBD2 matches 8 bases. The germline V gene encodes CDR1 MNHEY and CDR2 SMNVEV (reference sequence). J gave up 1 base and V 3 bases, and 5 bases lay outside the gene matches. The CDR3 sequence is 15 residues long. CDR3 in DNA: TGTGCCAGCAGTTTCGGTTCTAGCGGGTCCTACGAGCAGTACTTC. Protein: CASSFGSSGSYEQYF.

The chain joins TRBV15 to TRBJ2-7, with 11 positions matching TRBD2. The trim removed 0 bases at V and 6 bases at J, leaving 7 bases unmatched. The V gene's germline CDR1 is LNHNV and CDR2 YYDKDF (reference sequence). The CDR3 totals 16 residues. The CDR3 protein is CATSRDTSGSGPEQYF. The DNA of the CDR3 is TGTGCCACCAGCAGAGATACTAGCGGGAGTGGTCCCGAGCAGTACTTC.

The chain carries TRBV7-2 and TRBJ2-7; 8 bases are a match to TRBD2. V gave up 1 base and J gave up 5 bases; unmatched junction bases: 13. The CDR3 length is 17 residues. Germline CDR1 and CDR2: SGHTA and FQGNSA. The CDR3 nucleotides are TGTGCCAGCAGCTTAGGGACGGGCGGGACTAGGATCGACGAGCAGTACTTC. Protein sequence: CASSLGTGGTRIDEQYF.

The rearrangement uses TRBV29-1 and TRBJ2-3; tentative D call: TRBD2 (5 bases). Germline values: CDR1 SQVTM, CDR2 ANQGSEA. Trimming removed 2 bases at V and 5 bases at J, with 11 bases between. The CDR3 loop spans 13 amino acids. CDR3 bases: TGCAGCGTTGAATCTAGGGCGGGAGATACGCAGTATTTT. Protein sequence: CSVESRAGDTQYF.

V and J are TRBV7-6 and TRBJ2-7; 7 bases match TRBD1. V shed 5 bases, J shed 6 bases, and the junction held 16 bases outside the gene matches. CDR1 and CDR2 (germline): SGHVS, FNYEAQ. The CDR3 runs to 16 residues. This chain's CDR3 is CASSVKTGPALSEQYF. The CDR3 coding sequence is TGTGCCAGCAGCGTGAAGACAGGGCCAGCCCTTAGCGAGCAGTACTTC.

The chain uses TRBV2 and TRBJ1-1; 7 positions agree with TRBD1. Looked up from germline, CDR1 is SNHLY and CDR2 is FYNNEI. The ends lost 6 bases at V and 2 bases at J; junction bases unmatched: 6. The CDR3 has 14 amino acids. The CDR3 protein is CASSAGTANTEAFF. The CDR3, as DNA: TGTGCCAGCAGCGCCGGGACAGCCAACACTGAAGCTTTCTTT.

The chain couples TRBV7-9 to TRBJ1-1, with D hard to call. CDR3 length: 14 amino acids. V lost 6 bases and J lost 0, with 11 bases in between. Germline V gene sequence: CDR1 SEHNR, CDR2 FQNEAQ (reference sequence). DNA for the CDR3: TGTGCCAGCAGATTCGACACCCTGAACACTGAAGCTTTCTTT. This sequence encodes CASRFDTLNTEAFF.

For the CDR3, the DNA is TGTGCCAGCTTGGGTCTAAGCGGGAGTCGGAATGAGCAGTTCTTC. This gives the protein CASLGLSGSRNEQFF. This chain connects TRBV27 to TRBJ2-1, with 8 bases lining up with TRBD2. V lost 8 bases, J lost 7 bases, and 13 bases stayed unmatched. This CDR3 comprises 15 residues. The germline V gene has CDR1 MNHEY and CDR2 SMNVEV (reference sequence).